Listed below are T cell receptor beta chains from one sample, sequenced in a study of Tregs in tolerant kidney transplant recipients. The table came from immunoSEQ multiplex PCR; TCRdb's copy has only in-frame clones and leaves some out. The sample shows around 61,000 clones, about 83% of them seen only once. Sequenced: CD4+ T cells from blood. These receptors were taken from a human donor in good health. CDR3s include the opening cysteine and the closing phenylalanine or tryptophan. Each record gives: V gene, D gene, clone size, J gene, CDR3 protein, CDR3 DNA. D genes are given only for firm matches. Clone size is not always given. Where it is, it says once, few, many or a class for expanded clones.

>TRBV5-4|NA|NA|TRBJ1-1
CASSPGGNTEAFF
TGTGCCAGCAGCCCGGGGGGGAACACTGAAGCTTTCTTT
>TRBV7-2|NA|NA|TRBJ2-5
CASSSDFLGAQYF
TGTGCCAGCAGCTCGGACTTCCTAGGTGCCCAGTACTTC
>TRBV7-3|TRBD1|NA|TRBJ1-2
CASSLYPDRVNGYTF
TGTGCCAGCAGCTTATATCCGGACAGGGTAAATGGCTACACCTTC
>TRBV5-6|NA|NA|TRBJ2-7
CASSRPTRFTYEQYF
TGTGCCAGCAGCCGCCCTACTAGGTTTACCTACGAGCAGTACTTC
>TRBV10-3|NA|NA|TRBJ1-5
CAISEGQQGNQPQHF
TGTGCCATCAGTGAAGGTCAGCAAGGCAATCAGCCCCAGCATTTT
>TRBV4-3|NA|NA|TRBJ2-1
CASSQEQGYNEQFF
TGCGCCAGCAGCCAAGAGCAGGGGTACAATGAGCAGTTCTTC
>TRBV19|NA|NA|TRBJ1-4
CASSIARGPNEKLFF
TGTGCCAGTAGTATCGCTCGGGGCCCTAATGAAAAACTGTTTTTT
>TRBV19|NA|few|TRBJ1-2
CASSIWNYGYTF
TGTGCCAGTAGTATCTGGAACTATGGCTACACCTTC
>TRBV5-5|NA|NA|TRBJ2-7
CASSLFRVPQNEQYF
TGTGCCAGCAGCTTGTTCAGGGTCCCCCAGAACGAGCAGTACTTC
>TRBV30|NA|few|TRBJ1-4
CAWTPRRFEKLFF
TGTGCCTGGACCCCGCGGCGATTTGAAAAACTGTTTTTT
>TRBV6-5|TRBD1|NA|TRBJ1-4
CAPLRQGVGEKLFF
TGTGCCCCCTTGAGACAGGGGGTTGGTGAAAAACTGTTTTTT
>TRBV6-1|TRBD1|NA|TRBJ1-4
CASTAGTDNEKLFF
TGTGCCAGCACAGCGGGGACAGATAATGAAAAACTGTTTTTT
>TRBV15|NA|NA|TRBJ1-2
CATSRDVGLDGYTF
TGTGCCACCAGCAGAGATGTCGGGTTGGATGGCTACACCTTC
>TRBV28|NA|NA|TRBJ1-2
CASTPPVKYGYTF
TGTGCCAGCACTCCCCCAGTCAAGTATGGCTACACCTTC
>TRBV7-2|NA|once|TRBJ1-1
CASSLLGRNTEAFF
TGTGCCAGCAGCTTACTGGGCCGGAACACTGAAGCTTTCTTT
>TRBV7-6|NA|NA|TRBJ2-7
CASSLVVQNSEQYF
TGTGCCAGCAGCTTAGTAGTCCAAAATAGCGAGCAGTACTTC
>TRBV5-4|NA|NA|TRBJ2-2
CASSLGRLEQTGELFF
TGTGCCAGCAGCCTGGGACGGCTTGAACAAACCGGGGAGCTGTTTTTT
>TRBV30|TRBD1|few|TRBJ1-2
CAWSVRSGQGPIWRGYTF
TGTGCCTGGAGTGTACGGTCGGGACAGGGACCGATTTGGCGTGGCTACACCTTC
>TRBV10-3|NA|once|TRBJ2-7
CAISESDAYEQYF
TGTGCCATCAGTGAGTCGGATGCCTACGAGCAGTACTTC
>TRBV6-5|NA|NA|TRBJ1-4
CASTQRKRHVF
TGTGCCAGCACCCAACGAAAAAGACATGTTTTT
>TRBV4-1|NA|NA|TRBJ1-1
CASSQGFQGNMNTEAFF
TGCGCCAGCAGCCAGGGTTTTCAAGGGAATATGAACACTGAAGCTTTCTTT
>TRBV6-5|NA|NA|TRBJ1-2
CASSSWDGLYGYTF
TGTGCCAGCAGTTCTTGGGACGGCCTTTATGGCTACACCTTC
>TRBV7-9|TRBD1|NA|TRBJ1-5
CASSLAGTENQPQHF
TGTGCCAGCAGCTTAGCCGGGACAGAAAATCAGCCCCAGCATTTT
>TRBV6-5|TRBD2|once|TRBJ2-7
CAISKPGTSGHEQYF
TGTGCCATCAGTAAACCCGGGACTAGCGGGCACGAGCAGTACTTC
>TRBV30|TRBD2|NA|TRBJ2-1
CAWSDPSGGYNEQFF
TGTGCCTGGAGTGACCCTAGCGGGGGCTACAATGAGCAGTTCTTC
>TRBV5-4|NA|NA|TRBJ1-2
CASSLVGGGGYTF
TGTGCCAGCAGCTTGGTGGGGGGAGGTGGCTACACCTTC
>TRBV19|TRBD1|NA|TRBJ2-6
CASSAGQGNSGANVLTF
TGTGCCAGTAGTGCTGGACAGGGGAACTCTGGGGCCAACGTCCTGACTTTC
>TRBV7-9|TRBD1|NA|TRBJ1-3
CASSLTGVRDTIYF
TGTGCCAGCAGCTTGACAGGGGTTCGGGACACCATATATTTT
>TRBV29-1|TRBD2|NA|TRBJ2-1
CSGEAGDLASEQFF
TGCAGCGGGGAGGCGGGAGACCTCGCATCCGAGCAGTTCTTC
>TRBV7-2|NA|NA|TRBJ1-5
CASSFGENQPQHF
TGTGCCAGCAGCTTCGGGGAGAATCAGCCCCAGCATTTT
>TRBV6-1|NA|NA|TRBJ1-1
CASSELGGGKAFF
TGTGCCAGCAGTGAACTGGGGGGCGGGAAAGCTTTCTTT
>TRBV9|NA|NA|TRBJ1-2
CASTSEGNYGYTF
TGTGCCAGCACATCAGAGGGAAACTATGGCTACACCTTC
>TRBV5-1|NA|NA|TRBJ1-2
CASSREPGREGYTF
TGCGCCAGCAGCCGAGAGCCGGGGCGGGAGGGCTACACCTTC
>TRBV29-1|TRBD2|NA|TRBJ2-1
CSVPGTSGIEQFF
TGCAGCGTCCCCGGGACTAGCGGGATTGAGCAGTTCTTC
>TRBV23-1|NA|NA|TRBJ1-2
CASSQSRRLGGYGYTF
TGCGCCAGCAGTCAATCCAGAAGGCTTGGGGGCTATGGCTACACCTTC
>TRBV5-4|TRBD1|NA|TRBJ2-1
CASSLTGVYNEQFF
TGTGCCAGCAGCTTGACAGGGGTCTACAATGAGCAGTTCTTC
>TRBV6-6|NA|NA|TRBJ2-7
CASSRDRSSYEQYF
TGTGCCAGCAGTCGAGACAGGAGCTCCTACGAGCAGTACTTC
>TRBV7-8|NA|NA|TRBJ1-3
CASVSSRVFSGNTIYF
TGTGCCAGCGTTTCCTCCAGGGTCTTCTCTGGAAACACCATATATTTT
>TRBV21-1|NA|NA|TRBJ2-1
CASSKVTGEQFF
TGTGCCAGCAGCAAAGTAACGGGGGAGCAGTTCTTC
>TRBV6-5|TRBD1|NA|TRBJ2-1
CASRNDRGPYNEQFF
TGTGCCAGCAGAAACGACAGGGGGCCCTACAATGAGCAGTTCTTC
>TRBV11-3|TRBD2|once|TRBJ2-7
CASSHTQGGRFHEQYF
TGTGCCAGCAGCCATACACAGGGCGGGAGGTTCCACGAGCAGTACTTC
>TRBV5-1|TRBD2|NA|TRBJ2-1
CASSLRTSGSPNEQFF
TGCGCCAGCAGCTTGAGGACTAGCGGGAGCCCGAATGAGCAGTTCTTC
>TRBV4-2|TRBD1|NA|TRBJ1-1
CASSQDRGPTEAFF
TGTGCCAGCAGCCAAGATAGGGGGCCTACTGAAGCTTTCTTT
>TRBV6-5|NA|few|TRBJ1-1
CASSNEATGPLEAFF
TGTGCCAGCAGTAACGAGGCTACAGGACCACTTGAAGCTTTCTTT
>TRBV7-6|NA|NA|TRBJ2-5
CASSLGGLAVETQYF
TGTGCCAGCAGCTTAGGGGGCCTCGCAGTAGAGACCCAGTACTTC
>TRBV4-2|NA|once|TRBJ2-3
CASSQDDRIGSKADTQYF
TGTGCCAGCAGCCAAGATGATAGAATTGGCTCCAAGGCAGATACGCAGTATTTT
>TRBV7-8|TRBD1|NA|TRBJ2-7
CASSTDKTGDWDEQYF
TGTGCCAGCAGCACAGATAAGACAGGGGATTGGGACGAGCAGTACTTC
>TRBV19|NA|NA|TRBJ2-2
CASTRPGTLTGELFF
TGTGCCAGCACGAGGCCCGGGACACTCACCGGGGAGCTGTTTTTT
>TRBV9|NA|many|TRBJ2-3
CASKARDSTDTQYF
TGTGCCAGCAAAGCACGGGATTCAACAGATACGCAGTATTTT
>TRBV4-3|TRBD2|NA|TRBJ2-1
CASSQAARLAGNNEQFF
TGCGCCAGCAGCCAAGCCGCTCGACTAGCGGGCAACAATGAGCAGTTCTTC
>TRBV10-3|NA|NA|TRBJ1-4
CAISRQGGEKLFF
TGTGCCATCAGTAGGCAGGGTGGCGAAAAACTGTTTTTT
>TRBV11-2|NA|NA|TRBJ1-2
CASSPRQANGYTF
TGTGCCAGCAGCCCTCGACAGGCCAATGGCTACACCTTC
>TRBV18|TRBD1|NA|TRBJ1-2
CASSPLERQGNGYTF
TGTGCCAGCTCACCTCTCGAGAGACAGGGTAATGGCTACACCTTC
>TRBV30|NA|NA|TRBJ1-2
CAWSVSGASYGYTF
TGTGCCTGGAGTGTTTCAGGGGCTTCCTATGGCTACACCTTC